These 17 T cell receptor beta chains came from one sample sequenced in a study of control samples from healthy donors and cancer patients. Profiling relied on immunoSEQ multiplex PCR, and the TCRdb table lists in-frame clones only, not all of them. The sample carries 70,000 to 90,000 clones, around 94% recorded once. Sequencing was performed on blood. Receptors were obtained from a woman under 30 in good health.

The chain employs TRBV9 and TRBJ2-1; TRBD2 aligns across 7 bases. The CDR3 is 14 residues long. Germline loops: CDR1 SGDLS, CDR2 YYNGEE. V lost 0 bases and J lost 5; bases outside the gene matches: 2. The CDR3 nucleotides read TGTGCCAGCAGCGTAGCGGGGGGTAACAATGAGCAGTTCTTC. Encoded protein: CASSVAGGNNEQFF.

This chain links TRBV5-1 with TRBJ2-3; the match to TRBD2 covers 8 bases. The CDR3 covers 15 residues. CDR1 SGHRS and CDR2 YFSETQ come from the germline V gene. The junction had 3 bases not matched to a gene; V was cut back by 0 bases and J by 3 bases. The CDR3 reads CASSLAGGQTDTQYF. In DNA form, the CDR3 reads TGCGCCAGCAGCTTGGCGGGAGGGCAAACAGATACGCAGTATTTT. The full variable domain, with the rest looked up from reference TRBV5-1 and TRBJ2-3, is KAGVTQTPRYLIKTRGQQVTLSCSPISGHRSVSWYQQTPGQGLQFLFEYFSETQRNKGNFPGRFSGRQFSNSRSEMNVSTLELGDSALYLCASSLAGGQTDTQYFGPGTRLTVL.

This clone has only one observation. The same CDR3 can be traced to other DNA sequences in this sample. This sequence joins TRBV2 and TRBJ1-1, with a weak D call TRBD1 (5 bases). The V gene's germline CDR1 is SNHLY and CDR2 FYNNEI. The CDR3 covers 18 residues. Trimming removed 1 base at V and 4 bases at J, with 22 bases between. CDR3 residues: CASSEVGFRGAGGTEAFF. The CDR3 bases are TGTGCCAGCAGTGAAGTTGGCTTTCGAGGGGCGGGCGGCACTGAAGCTTTCTTT.

The chain combines TRBV5-1 with TRBJ1-2; maybe TRBD1 (6 bases). From germline, CDR1 is SGHRS and CDR2 YFSETQ. V was shortened by 4 bases and J by 4 bases, with 11 bases between the two germline ends. The CDR3 is 13 residues long. The CDR3 is CASSNGQIYGYTF. In DNA form, the CDR3 reads TGCGCCAGCAGCAACGGACAGATCTATGGCTACACCTTC.

The chain's CDR3 is CASSPESGGIYNEQFF. The CDR3 DNA is TGTGCCAGCAGCCCCGAATCCGGAGGAATCTACAATGAGCAGTTCTTC. V gene TRBV7-8 combines with J gene TRBJ2-1; TRBD2 is a possible D gene (5 bases). Germline-derived CDR1 and CDR2 are SGHVS and FQNEAQ. The V and J ends lost 5 bases and 3 bases respectively, with 17 bases between them. The CDR3 is 16 residues long.

The chain employs TRBV3-1 (or the pseudogene TRBV3-2) and TRBJ2-7; D gene ambiguous. Germline CDR1 LGHDT, CDR2 YNNKEL (reference sequence). The CDR3 extends over 11 amino acids. V shed 2 bases and J shed 4 bases, with 3 bases lying between them. Here the CDR3 reads CASSQQYEQYF. The DNA of the CDR3 is TGTGCCAGCAGCCAACAGTACGAGCAGTACTTC.

This chain connects TRBV27 to TRBJ2-1; 9 bases are a match to TRBD1. Germline V gene data show CDR1 as MNHEY and CDR2 as SMNVEV (reference sequence). V lost 3 bases, J lost 7 bases, and 10 bases stayed unmatched. This CDR3 comprises 16 residues. In DNA form, the CDR3 reads TGTGCCAGCAGTTTTTCTTTGGGACAGGGTCGTAATGAGCAGTTCTTC. It encodes CASSFSLGQGRNEQFF.

CDR3 in amino acids: CASSRRTSGNTIYF. CDR3 coding DNA: TGTGCCAGTAGTCGGAGAACCTCTGGAAACACCATATATTTT. The V and J genes are TRBV19 and TRBJ1-3; no clear D. Trimming stripped 5 bases from V and 0 bases from J, with 8 bases between. The V gene's germline CDR1 is LNHDA and CDR2 SQIVND (reference sequence). The CDR3 has 14 residues.

This chain uses TRBV5-1 with TRBJ2-3; TRBD2 matches 7 bases. The CDR3 extends over 16 amino acids. With 2 bases clipped from V and 1 base from J, the junction kept 7 bases outside the gene matches. CDR1 and CDR2 from the germline V gene are SGHRS and YFSETQ. The CDR3 loop is CASSFFTAGGTDTQYF. The CDR3 DNA follows: TGCGCCAGCAGCTTTTTCACCGCGGGGGGCACAGATACGCAGTATTTT.

The chain has TRBV7-9 and TRBJ1-1; no clear D gene. Germline V gene lookup returns CDR1 SEHNR and CDR2 FQNEAQ (reference sequence). The CDR3 is 15 residues long. The V gene lost 3 bases and the J gene lost 1 base, with 12 bases spanning the gap. In DNA, the CDR3 is TGTGCCAGCAGCTTGGCCGGGTCCCCGAACACTGAAGCTTTCTTT. Protein sequence: CASSLAGSPNTEAFF.

This chain uses TRBV2 with TRBJ2-1; 13 nucleotides match TRBD2. V trimming: 4 bases; J trimming: 8 bases; junction bases outside the gene matches: 5. This CDR3 region has 15 residues. CDR1 and CDR2 (germline): SNHLY, FYNNEI. This chain's CDR3 is CASSGTSGGAHEQFF. CDR3 DNA: TGTGCCAGCAGTGGTACTAGCGGGGGGGCCCATGAGCAGTTCTTC.

The V call is TRBV5-6, the J call TRBJ1-2; 11 positions match TRBD1. The germline CDR1 and CDR2 sequences are SGHDT and YYEEEE. Germline trimming cut 8 bases from V and 8 bases from J; bases unmatched to any gene: 8. The CDR3 is made up of 13 amino acids. The CDR3 loop reads CASVRDRGIGYTF. CDR3 DNA sequence: TGTGCCAGTGTCCGGGACAGGGGGATCGGCTACACCTTC.

In DNA, the CDR3 is TGTGCCAGCAGTTACCGACAGGGGGTGAACACTGAAGCTTTCTTT. Translated: CASSYRQGVNTEAFF. The chain joins TRBV6-6 to TRBJ1-1; 9 nucleotides match TRBD1. The CDR3 runs 15 residues. Trimming at V came to 2 bases and at J to 0 bases, leaving 1 base not matched to a gene. Per germline, CDR1 MNHNY and CDR2 SVGAGI (reference sequence).

The chain is built from TRBV9 and TRBJ2-5; a possible D gene is TRBD1 (5 bases). The CDR3 length is 16 residues. Germline-derived CDR1 and CDR2 are SGDLS and YYNGEE. The V gene lost 0 bases and the J gene lost 5 bases, with 17 bases spanning the gap. As DNA, the CDR3 is TGTGCCAGCAGCGTAGGATCCATTGACAGACGGGAGACCCAGTACTTC. It encodes CASSVGSIDRRETQYF.

The chain uses TRBV7-2 and TRBJ1-4, with D perhaps TRBD1 (5 bases). This CDR3 is built from 14 residues. CDR1 and CDR2 (germline): SGHTA, FQGNSA. Trimming pared 5 bases from V and 4 bases from J, leaving 11 bases between. The CDR3, as DNA: TGTGCCAGCAGCCTTACAGGCATTAATGAAAAACTGTTTTTT. Protein sequence: CASSLTGINEKLFF.

The chain couples TRBV2 to TRBJ2-7; 8 nucleotides match TRBD1. Germline CDR1 SNHLY, CDR2 FYNNEI. V was clipped by 7 bases and J by 4 bases; unmatched bases: 9. The CDR3 spans 14 residues. The CDR3 DNA is TGTGCCAGCAAAGACCAGGGGGCAGGGTACGAGCAGTACTTC. Amino acid sequence: CASKDQGAGYEQYF. The complete variable domain, with remaining parts taken from reference TRBV2 and TRBJ2-7, reads EPEVTQTPSHQVTQMGQEVILRCVPISNHLYFYWYRQILGQKVEFLVSFYNNEISEKSEIFDDQFSVERPDGSNFTLKIRSTKLEDSAMYFCASKDQGAGYEQYFGPGTRLTVT.

J is TRBJ1-4 and V is TRBV7-8; tentative D call: TRBD1 (6 bases). This CDR3 has 20 amino acids. Trimming stripped 5 bases from V and 0 bases from J, with 25 bases between. Germline assignment: CDR1 SGHVS and CDR2 FQNEAQ. CDR3 nucleotides: TGTGCCAGCAGCCCCCCACCGACAGGAGGGGGGCCCGCAACTAATGAAAAACTGTTTTTT. This translates into CASSPPPTGGGPATNEKLFF.